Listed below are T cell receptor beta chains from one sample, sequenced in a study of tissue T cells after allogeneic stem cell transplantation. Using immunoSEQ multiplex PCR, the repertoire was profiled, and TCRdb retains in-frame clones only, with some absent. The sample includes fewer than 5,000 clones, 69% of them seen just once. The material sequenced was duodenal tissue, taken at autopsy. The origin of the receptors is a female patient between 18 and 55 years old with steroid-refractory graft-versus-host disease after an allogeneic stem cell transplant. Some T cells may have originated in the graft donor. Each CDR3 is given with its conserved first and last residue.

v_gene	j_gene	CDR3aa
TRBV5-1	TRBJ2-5	CASSPLWGGETQYF
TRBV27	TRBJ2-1	CASSRTSVYYNEQFF
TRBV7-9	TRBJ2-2	CASSSTGNTGELFF
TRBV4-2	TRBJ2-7	CASSQDNGRYEQYF
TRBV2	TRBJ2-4	CASRTLAKNIQYF
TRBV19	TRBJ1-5	CASSRWNSNQPQHF
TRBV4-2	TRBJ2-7	CASSQAGLAGNYEQYF
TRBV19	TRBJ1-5	CASRLDRVGNQPQHF
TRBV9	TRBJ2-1	CASSPRGFPFYNEQFF
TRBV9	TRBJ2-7	CASSVEGLSNEQYF
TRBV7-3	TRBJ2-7	CASSLSGGRFYEQYF
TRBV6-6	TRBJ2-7	CASTGQETSYEQYF
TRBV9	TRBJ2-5	CASSVALFGGARETQYF
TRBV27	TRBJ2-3	CASRIAGAGPDTQYF
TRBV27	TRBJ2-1	CASSLGGVYNEQFF
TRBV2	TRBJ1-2	CASSVGTGGARAGYTF
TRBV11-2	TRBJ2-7	CASSLARSWDEQYF